Below are 21 T cell receptor beta chains sequenced from a single sample in a study of glioma-infiltrating T cells after dendritic cell vaccination. The method was immunoSEQ multiplex PCR; TCRdb's version includes in-frame clones alone and lacks a portion of them. The table lists some 73,000 clones, roughly 82% of them singletons. The sample consisted of blood, taken before dendritic cell vaccination. Receptor source: a human donor with glioblastoma.

The chain couples TRBV2 to TRBJ2-7, with a possible D match to TRBD1 (6 bases). This CDR3 is 12 amino acids long. CDR1 and CDR2 (germline): SNHLY, FYNNEI. V lost 6 bases and J 5 bases, leaving 11 bases between the germline ends. The CDR3 bases are TGTGCCAGCAGCCAGAACAGGGACGAGCAGTACGTC. Translating it yields CASSQNRDEQYV.

This chain links TRBV6-1 with TRBJ2-7; 9 bases agree with TRBD1. Trimming cost V 0 bases and J 6 bases; bases outside gene matches: 3. Germline CDR1 and CDR2: MNHNS and SASEGT. The CDR3 is made up of 14 amino acids. Here the CDR3 reads CASSEAGTGSEQYV. In nucleotides, the CDR3 is TGTGCCAGCAGTGAAGCTGGGACAGGGTCCGAGCAGTACGTC.

The genes are TRBV19 and TRBJ1-2; 9 bases map to TRBD1. CDR3 length: 15 amino acids. J was trimmed by 6 bases and V by 7 bases; bases with no gene match: 12. In germline, CDR1 is LNHDA, CDR2 SQIVND (reference sequence). Here the CDR3 DNA reads TGTGCCAGTACACGGGGGACAGGGACTACCAATGGCTACACCTTC. Translation: CASTRGTGTTNGYTF.

This chain uses TRBV19 with TRBJ1-6; TRBD1 agrees at 9 bases. The trim removed 5 bases at V and 9 bases at J, leaving 11 bases unmatched. CDR1 is LNHDA and CDR2 is SQIVND in the germline V gene (reference sequence). CDR3 size: 16 residues. CDR3: CASSLRQGVTGSPLHF. DNA of the CDR3: TGTGCCAGTAGTCTCAGACAGGGGGTAACGGGTTCACCCCTCCACTTT.

This clone was detected once. V and J are TRBV27 and TRBJ2-2, with TRBD1 matching 8 bases. CDR1 is MNHEY and CDR2 is SMNVEV in the germline V gene (reference sequence). This CDR3 contains 16 residues. J was trimmed by 5 bases and V by 2 bases; bases with no gene match: 7. The CDR3 DNA sequence: TGTGCCAGCAGTTTAGGCAGAAGGACAGGGACCGGGGAGCTGTTTTTT. This translates into CASSLGRRTGTGELFF.

This rearrangement joins TRBV28 to TRBJ1-5; 9 bases are a match to TRBD1. This CDR3 is 14 amino acids long. With V trimmed by 8 bases and J by 5 bases, 7 bases remained unmatched. Germline lookup yields CDR1 MDHEN and CDR2 SYDVKM. The CDR3 protein is CASRAGTGHQPQHF. The CDR3 DNA reads TGTGCCAGCCGTGCCGGGACAGGGCATCAGCCCCAGCATTTT.

The chain joins TRBV19 to TRBJ2-3, with D perhaps TRBD2 (5 bases). The CDR3 consists of 15 residues. The ends were cut back, 2 bases at V and 0 bases at J, with 9 bases in the middle. CDR1 and CDR2 (germline): LNHDA, SQIVND (reference sequence). The CDR3 DNA reads TGTGCCAGTAGTATAAAGAGGGCTAGCACAGATACGCAGTATTTT. Encoded protein: CASSIKRASTDTQYF.

The chain uses TRBV18 and TRBJ1-1; 12 bases match TRBD1. Germline V gene sequence: CDR1 KGHSH, CDR2 LQKENI. The CDR3 runs 16 residues. Unmatched junction bases numbered 7, after V lost 4 bases and J lost 4 bases. DNA for the CDR3: TGTGCCAGCTCACGGGGGACAGGGGGCACGGGCACTGAAGCTTTCTTT. It specifies CASSRGTGGTGTEAFF.

The chain uses TRBV7-2 and TRBJ1-6; TRBD1 matches at 7 bases. Looked up from germline, CDR1 is SGHTA and CDR2 is FQGNSA. The CDR3 has 14 amino acids. After removal of 7 bases from V and 9 bases from J, the junction contained 9 bases not matched to a gene. The CDR3 DNA reads TGTGCCAGCACCAACACAGGGGTCGTTTCACCCCTCCACTTT. Its translation: CASTNTGVVSPLHF.

This clone has only one observation. The chain joins TRBV2 to TRBJ1-2; 7 bases match TRBD1. The CDR3 is 14 residues long. Germline V gives CDR1 SNHLY, CDR2 FYNNEI. Trimming cost V 4 bases and J 8 bases; bases outside gene matches: 10. CDR3 nucleotides: TGTGCCAGCAGTGGTACAGGGGCGAAATCGGGCTACACCTTC. It translates to CASSGTGAKSGYTF.

The gene calls are TRBV15 and TRBJ1-4; no clear D gene. CDR3 length: 14 amino acids. CDR1 is LNHNV and CDR2 is YYDKDF in the germline V gene (reference sequence). Trimming removed 0 bases from V and 5 bases from J, with 7 bases in between. The chain's CDR3 is CATSRDRGNEKLFF. In nucleotides, the CDR3 is TGTGCCACCAGCAGAGATCGGGGAAATGAAAAACTGTTTTTT.

The V call is TRBV13, the J call TRBJ2-3; 8 bases fit TRBD1. The trim removed 4 bases at V and 4 bases at J, leaving 7 bases unmatched. CDR1 is PRHDT and CDR2 is FYEKMQ in the germline V gene (reference sequence). The CDR3 has 15 residues. DNA of the CDR3: TGTGCCAGCAGCTCCAGACAGGGGCCCTCAGATACGCAGTATTTT. It encodes CASSSRQGPSDTQYF.

CDR3 protein: CASSWQKWDREVSPLHF. The CDR3 coding sequence is TGTGCCAGCAGCTGGCAAAAGTGGGACAGGGAAGTTTCACCCCTCCACTTT. V is TRBV5-6 and J is TRBJ1-6; TRBD1 matches at 9 bases. The germline V gene has CDR1 SGHDT and CDR2 YYEEEE. There are 17 residues in the CDR3. V trimming: 3 bases; J trimming: 9 bases; junction bases outside the gene matches: 13.

This chain uses TRBV18 with TRBJ2-1, with 11 bases lining up with TRBD2. The CDR3 is made up of 15 amino acids. Losses at the gene ends were 0 bases for V and 6 bases for J; bases not matched to a gene: 1. Germline CDR1 KGHSH, CDR2 LQKENI. In DNA, the CDR3 is TGTGCCAGCTCACCACCGGGACTAGCGGTCAATGAGCAGTTCTTC. Its translation is CASSPPGLAVNEQFF.

This clone was found once. This chain links TRBV6-1 with TRBJ2-3; no firm D call. V shed 2 bases and J shed 2 bases, with 17 bases lying between them. The V gene's germline CDR1 is MNHNS and CDR2 SASEGT. The CDR3 is 17 residues long. DNA of the CDR3: TGTGCCAGCAGTGAAACCCCGAGATCCTTCCTCACAGATACGCAGTATTTT. Translated: CASSETPRSFLTDTQYF.

Remarks on this clone: Within the sample, other DNA sequences also encode this same CDR3. J is TRBJ1-1 and V is TRBV6-5; D remains ambiguous. Trimming cost V 0 bases and J 0 bases, with 8 bases left between them. This CDR3 has 15 amino acids. Germline loops: CDR1 MNHEY, CDR2 SVGAGI. The CDR3 DNA reads as TGTGCCAGCAGTTACTCAGGGAGTATGAACACTGAAGCTTTCTTT. It translates to CASSYSGSMNTEAFF.

The chain is built from TRBV5-4 and TRBJ1-3; D is uncertain. Germline CDR1 is SGHNT and CDR2 is YYREEE (reference sequence). Trimming shortened V by 4 bases and J by 1 base, and 12 bases separated the two germline ends. This CDR3 is 15 amino acids long. CDR3 protein: CASSATPESGNTIYF. In DNA form, the CDR3 reads TGTGCCAGCAGCGCCACCCCGGAGTCTGGAAACACCATATATTTT.

The V and J genes are TRBV5-1 and TRBJ2-4; 7 nucleotides agree with TRBD1. The CDR3 contains 15 residues. CDR1 and CDR2 from the germline V gene are SGHRS and YFSETQ. V was clipped by 3 bases and J by 3 bases; unmatched bases: 6. The CDR3 is CASSSGQLGKNIQYF. CDR3 bases: TGCGCCAGCAGCTCGGGACAGTTGGGCAAAAACATTCAGTACTTC.

The chain uses TRBV28 and TRBJ2-2, with D possibly matching TRBD2 (5 bases). This CDR3 contains 16 residues. In germline, CDR1 is MDHEN, CDR2 SYDVKM. The germline V and J ends were trimmed by 10 bases and 3 bases, with 21 bases remaining between them. The CDR3 DNA reads TGTGCCACAAAATCGGACTCCGCTCGATACACCGGGGAGCTGTTTTTT. It codes for CATKSDSARYTGELFF.

The chain joins TRBV11-3 to TRBJ2-1; tentatively, D is TRBD2 (5 bases). Germline CDR1 is SGHNT and CDR2 is YENEEA. CDR3 size: 14 residues. Between the trimmed V and J ends, which lost 3 bases and 3 bases, there was a span of 9 bases. CDR3 sequence (DNA): TGTGCCAGCAGCTTTTCCGGGAACTACAATGAGCAGTTCTTC. Protein product: CASSFSGNYNEQFF.

The V call is TRBV28, the J call TRBJ1-4; 8 nucleotides agree with TRBD1. The trim removed 8 bases at V and 3 bases at J, leaving 5 bases unmatched. The CDR3 extends over 14 amino acids. The germline V gene has CDR1 MDHEN and CDR2 SYDVKM. Written as DNA, the CDR3 is TGTGCCAGCGAGACAGGGGCCTCTAATGAAAAACTGTTTTTT. Its protein is CASETGASNEKLFF.